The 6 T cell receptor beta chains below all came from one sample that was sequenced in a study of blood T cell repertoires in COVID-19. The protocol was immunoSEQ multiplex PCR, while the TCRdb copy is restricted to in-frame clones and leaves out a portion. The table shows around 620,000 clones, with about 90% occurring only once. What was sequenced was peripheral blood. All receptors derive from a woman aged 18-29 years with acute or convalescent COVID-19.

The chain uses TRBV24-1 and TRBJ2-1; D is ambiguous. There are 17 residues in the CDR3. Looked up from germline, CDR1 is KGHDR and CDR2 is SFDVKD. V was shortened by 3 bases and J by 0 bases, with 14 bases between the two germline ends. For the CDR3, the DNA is TGTGCCACCAGTGATCGCCCCCGGGTCGGCTCCTACAATGAGCAGTTCTTC. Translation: CATSDRPRVGSYNEQFF.

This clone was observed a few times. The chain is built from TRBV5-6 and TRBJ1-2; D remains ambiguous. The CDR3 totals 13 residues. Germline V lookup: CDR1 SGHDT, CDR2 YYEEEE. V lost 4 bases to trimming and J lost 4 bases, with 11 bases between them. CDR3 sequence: CASSLYGVYGYTF. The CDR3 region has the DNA TGTGCCAGCAGCCTATACGGAGTCTATGGCTACACCTTC.

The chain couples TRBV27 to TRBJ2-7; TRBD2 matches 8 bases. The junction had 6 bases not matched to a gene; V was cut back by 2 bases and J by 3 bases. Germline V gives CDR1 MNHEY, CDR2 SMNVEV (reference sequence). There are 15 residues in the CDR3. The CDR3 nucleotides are TGTGCCAGCAGTTTAGGAGCGGGGGCCCGCTACGAGCAGTACTTC. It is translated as CASSLGAGARYEQYF.

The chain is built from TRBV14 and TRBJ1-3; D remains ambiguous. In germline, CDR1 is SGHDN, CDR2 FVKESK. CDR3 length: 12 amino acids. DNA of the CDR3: TGTGCTTCAGGAGGCTCTGGAAACACCATATATTTT. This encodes CASGGSGNTIYF.

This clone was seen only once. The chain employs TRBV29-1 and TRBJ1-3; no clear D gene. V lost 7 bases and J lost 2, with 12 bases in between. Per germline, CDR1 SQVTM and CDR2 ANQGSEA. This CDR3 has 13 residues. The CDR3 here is CSAFTAAGNTIYF. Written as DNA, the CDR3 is TGCAGCGCCTTTACAGCTGCTGGAAACACCATATATTTT.

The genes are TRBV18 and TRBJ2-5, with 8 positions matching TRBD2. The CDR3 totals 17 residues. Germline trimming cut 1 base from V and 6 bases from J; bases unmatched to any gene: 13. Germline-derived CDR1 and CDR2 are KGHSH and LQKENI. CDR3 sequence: CASSPQRAGDVDQTQYF. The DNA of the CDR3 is TGTGCCAGCTCACCACAAAGAGCGGGGGATGTTGATCAGACCCAGTACTTC.